The 24 T cell receptor beta chains listed next were all sequenced from one sample in a study of response to subunit inactivated influenza vaccine. TCRdb re-derived calls from the RT-PCR reads in MiXCR, one entry per CDR3 protein. The table lists about 700,000 distinct CDR3 sequences, around 14% of them singletons, with around 6.5% in the top ten. The sample consisted of PBMCs from blood, taken about 14 days before vaccination. The origin of the receptors is a man in his fifties or sixties who received an inactivated influenza vaccine.

The chain links TRBV5-1 to TRBJ2-7, with 9 bases fitting TRBD1. The germline V gene encodes CDR1 SGHRS and CDR2 YFSETQ. The CDR3 is 15 amino acids. J was trimmed by 4 bases and V by 7 bases; bases with no gene match: 12. DNA of the CDR3: TGCGCCAGCCGTCTCACGGGACAGGGCTTATACGAGCAGTACTTC. Its translation: CASRLTGQGLYEQYF.

In its sample, this clonotype was seen a few times. The CDR3 bases are TGCGCCAGCAGCCAAGACGGAAGCGGGGGGGCTGAGCAGTTCTTC. Encoded protein: CASSQDGSGGAEQFF. The chain has TRBV4-3 and TRBJ2-1, with 10 nucleotides matching TRBD2. The length of the CDR3 is 15 residues. CDR1 and CDR2 (germline): LGHNA, YSLEER. Germline trimming cut 0 bases from V and 9 bases from J; bases unmatched to any gene: 5.

The genes are TRBV6-1 and TRBJ2-7; D is undetermined. The germline CDR1 and CDR2 sequences are MNHNS and SASEGT. CDR3 length: 15 residues. The ends were cut back, 6 bases at V and 4 bases at J, with 19 bases in the middle. The CDR3 reads CASSATVGLGYEQYF. CDR3 in DNA: TGTGCCAGCAGCGCAACGGTGGGTTTAGGTTACGAGCAGTACTTC.

This clonotype was found many times. The chain has TRBV5-1 and TRBJ2-7; 9 nucleotides align to TRBD2. CDR3 length: 15 amino acids. Germline lookup yields CDR1 SGHRS and CDR2 YFSETQ. J was trimmed by 6 bases and V by 3 bases; bases with no gene match: 10. The DNA of the CDR3 is TGCGCCAGCAGCTCTAATAGCGGGAGATACGCCGAGCAGTACTTC. It translates to CASSSNSGRYAEQYF.

This clonotype was seen more than once but under ten times. The chain links TRBV5-5 to TRBJ1-1; D gene uncertain. CDR1 and CDR2 (germline): SGHKS, YYEKEE (reference sequence). The CDR3 has 13 residues. V gave up 2 bases and J gave up 5 bases, with 10 bases separating them. The CDR3 region has the DNA TGTGCCAGCAGCTTAGAGGGTATAACTGAAGCTTTCTTT. Translating it yields CASSLEGITEAFF.

The rearrangement uses TRBV7-8 and TRBJ2-1; 9 positions match TRBD2. The trim removed 5 bases at V and 5 bases at J, leaving 7 bases unmatched. The CDR3 runs to 15 residues. Germline CDR1 and CDR2: SGHVS and FQNEAQ. The DNA of the CDR3 is TGTGCCAGCAGCCAATTAGCGGGAGCGCACAATGAGCAGTTCTTC. This translates into CASSQLAGAHNEQFF.

There are a few counts of this clonotype. The CDR3 nucleotides are TGCGCCAGCAGCCAAGATTACGGGACCTACGAGCAGTACTTC. It is translated as CASSQDYGTYEQYF. The chain has TRBV4-3 and TRBJ2-7; tentatively, D is TRBD2 (5 bases). Germline V gene lookup returns CDR1 LGHNA and CDR2 YSLEER. V dropped 0 bases and J dropped 2 bases, with 8 bases sitting between them. CDR3 size: 14 residues.

The rearrangement uses TRBV19 and TRBJ2-7; TRBD1 might be the D (5 bases). The CDR3 length is 12 residues. Trimming took off 5 bases at V and 5 bases at J, with 10 bases between the two ends. Germline-derived CDR1 and CDR2 are LNHDA and SQIVND (reference sequence). CDR3 in amino acids: CASSEGVHEQYF. CDR3 coding DNA: TGTGCCAGTAGTGAAGGGGTTCACGAGCAGTACTTC.

Many counts were recorded for this clonotype. The rearrangement links TRBV5-1 to TRBJ2-1; D is ambiguous. Germline-derived CDR1 and CDR2 are SGHRS and YFSETQ. The CDR3 length is 11 residues. V dropped 4 bases and J dropped 10 bases, with 9 bases sitting between them. The CDR3 sequence is CASSRSGEQFF. CDR3 bases: TGCGCCAGCAGCCGCTCAGGAGAGCAGTTCTTC.

The rearrangement links TRBV7-8 to TRBJ2-7, with TRBD1 matching over 7 bases. The ends lost 1 base at V and 2 bases at J; junction bases unmatched: 11. The CDR3 runs to 17 residues. CDR1 is SGHVS and CDR2 is FQNEAQ in the germline V gene. Here the CDR3 reads CASSLGPFRTGTYEQYF. The CDR3 DNA reads TGTGCCAGCAGCTTAGGGCCTTTTAGGACAGGCACCTACGAGCAGTACTTC.

This chain links TRBV12-3 or TRBV12-4 with TRBJ1-1, with D possibly being TRBD1 (6 bases). V was shortened by 3 bases and J by 10 bases, with 15 bases between the two germline ends. CDR3 length equals 13 residues. The CDR3 reads CASSFRQARGAFF. DNA of the CDR3: TGTGCCAGCAGTTTCCGACAGGCAAGGGGAGCTTTCTTT.

This clonotype was seen only a few times. V is TRBV12-3 or TRBV12-4 and J is TRBJ1-2; no clear D. This CDR3 region has 12 residues. Between the trimmed V and J ends, which lost 1 base and 3 bases, there was a span of 3 bases. This chain's CDR3 is CASSLEYYGYTF. The CDR3 bases are TGTGCCAGCAGTTTAGAGTACTATGGCTACACCTTC.

This clonotype was detected only a few times. DNA of the CDR3: TGTGCCAGCAGCCCCTCAGGGGGAATCACCGGGGAGCTGTTTTTT. This codes for CASSPSGGITGELFF. J is TRBJ2-2 and V is TRBV28, with 7 bases fitting TRBD1. The CDR3 totals 15 residues. Losses at the gene ends were 6 bases for V and 4 bases for J; bases not matched to a gene: 8. The germline V gene has CDR1 MDHEN and CDR2 SYDVKM. Based on the CDR3 plus reference TRBV28 and TRBJ2-2, the full variable domain is DVKVTQSSRYLVKRTGEKVFLECVQDMDHENMFWYRQDPGLGLRLIYFSYDVKMKEKGDIPEGYSVSREKKERFSLILESASTNQTSMYLCASSPSGGITGELFFGEGSRLTVL.

The table lists this clonotype with a few counts. This chain connects TRBV6-5 to TRBJ1-5, with D unresolved. The CDR3 spans 15 residues. V was clipped by 4 bases and J by 1 base, with 11 bases between them. Germline CDR1 reads MNHEY; CDR2 reads SVGAGI. The CDR3 protein is CASSSWTTSNQPQHF. CDR3 coding DNA: TGTGCCAGCAGTTCGTGGACGACGAGCAATCAGCCCCAGCATTTT.

This clonotype showed up just a few times. This rearrangement joins TRBV12-3 or TRBV12-4 to TRBJ1-5; no firm D call. The V end was cut by 1 base, the J end by 7 bases, with 11 bases between. The CDR3 spans 14 residues. The CDR3 nucleotides read TGTGCCAGCAGTTTAGGAGGGATCCGCCAGCCCCAGCATTTT. Residues: CASSLGGIRQPQHF.

The rearrangement uses TRBV20-1 and TRBJ2-5; D is possibly TRBD1 or TRBD2 (5 bases each). The germline CDR1 and CDR2 sequences are DFQATT and SNEGSKA (reference sequence). The ends were cut back, 1 base at V and 2 bases at J, with 17 bases in the middle. This CDR3 comprises 16 residues. The CDR3 protein is CSARGPPPGPQETQYF. The CDR3 bases are TGCAGTGCTAGAGGCCCACCCCCGGGACCTCAAGAGACCCAGTACTTC.

This clonotype was found many times. The chain employs TRBV14 and TRBJ2-7; the D is unclear. Trimming removed 0 bases at V and 4 bases at J, with 7 bases between. The CDR3 runs to 13 residues. Germline V lookup: CDR1 SGHDN, CDR2 FVKESK. The CDR3 DNA is TGTGCCAGCAGCCAAGATAACTGGTACGAGCAGTACTTC. This translates into CASSQDNWYEQYF.

This clonotype has a count of ten or more. The chain is built from TRBV7-8 and TRBJ2-7, with D tentatively TRBD1 (6 bases). In germline, CDR1 is SGHVS, CDR2 FQNEAQ. V lost 5 bases and J 0 bases, leaving 20 bases between the germline ends. CDR3 length: 17 amino acids. The CDR3 DNA sequence: TGTGCCAGCAGCCAACTTCCCGGGACATATTACTCCTACGAGCAGTACTTC. Encoded protein: CASSQLPGTYYSYEQYF.

A few counts support this clonotype. CDR3: CASSLSRDIDEQFF. The CDR3 DNA reads TGTGCCAGCAGCTTAAGTCGGGATATCGATGAGCAGTTCTTC. The chain joins TRBV7-3 to TRBJ2-1; D is possibly TRBD2 (5 bases). The V end lost 1 base, the J end lost 8 bases, and 12 bases lay between the germline ends. CDR3 length: 14 amino acids. Germline CDR1 is SGHTA and CDR2 is FQGTGA.

This sequence joins TRBV4-2 and TRBJ2-4; TRBD1 might be the D (5 bases). Germline V lookup: CDR1 LGHNA, CDR2 YNFKEQ. Trimming stripped 0 bases from V and 9 bases from J, with 12 bases between. The CDR3 has 14 amino acids. The CDR3 here is CASSQEGQDGIQYF. The DNA for the CDR3 is TGTGCCAGCAGCCAAGAGGGGCAGGACGGCATTCAGTACTTC.

The chain's CDR3 is CATSDTGVYLNEQFF. In DNA, the CDR3 is TGTGCCACCAGTGATACAGGGGTCTATCTCAATGAGCAGTTCTTC. This chain uses TRBV24-1 with TRBJ2-1, with TRBD1 matching over 7 bases. The CDR3 has 15 residues. Germline V gene lookup returns CDR1 KGHDR and CDR2 SFDVKD. V was clipped by 3 bases and J by 6 bases; unmatched bases: 7.

This clonotype was recorded a few times. The chain is built from TRBV28 and TRBJ1-1; D remains unclear. The germline V and J ends were trimmed by 8 bases and 7 bases, with 11 bases remaining between them. The CDR3 is made up of 11 amino acids. Germline values: CDR1 MDHEN, CDR2 SYDVKM. The CDR3 protein is CASPPRLEAFF. Here the CDR3 DNA reads TGTGCCAGCCCCCCCCGGCTTGAAGCTTTCTTT.

J is TRBJ1-5 and V is TRBV6-2 or TRBV6-3, with 8 bases lining up with TRBD1. There are 14 residues in the CDR3. Looked up from germline, CDR1 is MNHEY and CDR2 is SVGEGT. V was pared by 4 bases and J by 5 bases, with 4 bases of the junction left unmatched. In nucleotides, the CDR3 is TGTGCCAGCAGTTTACAGGGGGATCATCAGCCCCAGCATTTT. This translates into CASSLQGDHQPQHF.

Notes on this clonotype: A read error may be the cause here, since a much bigger clone is one base away. The gene calls are TRBV20-1 and TRBJ2-1, with 7 bases that match TRBD1. V was pared by 2 bases and J by 3 bases, with 10 bases of the junction left unmatched. The CDR3 sequence is 16 residues long. Germline CDR1 DFQATT, CDR2 SNEGSKA (reference sequence). CDR3 amino acids: CSARRGRGQDYNEQFF. The CDR3, as DNA: TGCAGTGCTAGACGGGGAAGGGGGCAAGACTACAATGAGCAGTTCTTC.